The clone carrying this T cell receptor beta chain was found a few times. Its antigen remains unknown. The germline CDR1 and CDR2 sequences are MNHNY and SVGAGI (reference sequence). Deletions cut 0 bases from V and 0 bases from J, with 6 bases between. CDR3 length equals 15 residues. The sample belongs to a study of post-analysis software for immune sequencing data. Study at large: Patients with relapsing-remitting, secondary progressive and progressive-relapsing multiple sclerosis courses were all represented. Study-wide findings and caveats: For normalized Chao1 diversity, multiple sclerosis patients scored significantly lower than controls did. Under F measure analysis, samples from one preparation batch co-clustered strongly. Compared with controls, patients had more of 4 to 6 TRBV segments, including TRBV5-6, TRBV5-1 and TRBV20-1.

Presence of unique molecular identifiers characterized the TCR beta cDNA libraries. Using its own MiXCR run on the PCR reads, TCRdb lists one record per CDR3 protein. Of approximately 440,000 distinct CDR3 sequences in the sample, around 40% were seen once. Source material: blood. The V gene is TRBV6-6, the J gene TRBJ2-4, with D unclear. The receptor's source is a girl under 18 with multiple sclerosis. In nucleotides, the CDR3 is TGTGCCAGCAGTTACTCGACGTTAGCCAAAAACATTCAGTACTTC. Translated, it gives CASSYSTLAKNIQYF.